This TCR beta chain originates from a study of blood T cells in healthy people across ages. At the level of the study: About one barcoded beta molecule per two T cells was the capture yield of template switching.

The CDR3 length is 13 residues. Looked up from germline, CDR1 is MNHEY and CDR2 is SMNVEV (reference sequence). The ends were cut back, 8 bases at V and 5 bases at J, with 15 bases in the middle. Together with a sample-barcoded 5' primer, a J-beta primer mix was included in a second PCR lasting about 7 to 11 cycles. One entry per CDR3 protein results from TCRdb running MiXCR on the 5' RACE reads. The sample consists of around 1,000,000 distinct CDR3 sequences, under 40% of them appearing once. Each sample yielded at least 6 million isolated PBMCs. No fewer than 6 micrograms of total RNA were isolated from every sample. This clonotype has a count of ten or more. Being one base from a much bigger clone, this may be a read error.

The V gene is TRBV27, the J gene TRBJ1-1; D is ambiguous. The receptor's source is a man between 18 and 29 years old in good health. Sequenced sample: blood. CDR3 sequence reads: CASAVRIGTEAFF. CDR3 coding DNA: TGTGCCAGCGCGGTGCGGATCGGAACTGAAGCTTTCTTT.